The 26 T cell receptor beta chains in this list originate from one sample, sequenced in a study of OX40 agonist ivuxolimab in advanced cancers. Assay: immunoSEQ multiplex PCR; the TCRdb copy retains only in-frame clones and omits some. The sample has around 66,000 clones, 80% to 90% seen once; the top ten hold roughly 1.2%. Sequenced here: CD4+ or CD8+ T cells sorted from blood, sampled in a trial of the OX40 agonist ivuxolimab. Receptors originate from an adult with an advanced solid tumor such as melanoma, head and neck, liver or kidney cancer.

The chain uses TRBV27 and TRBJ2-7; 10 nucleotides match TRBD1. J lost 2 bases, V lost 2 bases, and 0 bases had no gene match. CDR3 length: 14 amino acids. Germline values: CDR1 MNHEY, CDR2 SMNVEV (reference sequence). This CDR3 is CASSLGQGAYEQYF. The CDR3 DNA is TGTGCCAGCAGTTTAGGACAGGGGGCCTACGAGCAGTACTTC.

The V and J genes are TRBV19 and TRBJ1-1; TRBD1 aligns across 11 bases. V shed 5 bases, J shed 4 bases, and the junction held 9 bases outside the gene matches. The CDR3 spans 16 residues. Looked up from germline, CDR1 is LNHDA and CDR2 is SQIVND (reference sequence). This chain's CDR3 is CASSVQGQGALTEAFF. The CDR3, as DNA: TGTGCCAGTAGTGTACAAGGACAGGGGGCTCTCACTGAAGCTTTCTTT.

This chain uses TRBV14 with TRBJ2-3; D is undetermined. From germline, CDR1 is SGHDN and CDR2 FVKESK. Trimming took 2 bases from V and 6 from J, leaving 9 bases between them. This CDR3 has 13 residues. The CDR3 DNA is TGTGCCAGCAGCCAAAGATCGTCTGATACGCAGTATTTT. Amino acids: CASSQRSSDTQYF.

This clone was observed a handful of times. Here the CDR3 DNA reads TGTGCCAGCAGTTTCGGCAGGGGCGGGGAGACCCAGTACTTC. This encodes CASSFGRGGETQYF. The chain is built from TRBV27 and TRBJ2-5; a possible D gene is TRBD1 (6 bases). V lost 3 bases and J 5 bases, leaving 13 bases between the germline ends. The germline CDR1 and CDR2 sequences are MNHEY and SMNVEV (reference sequence). This CDR3 comprises 14 residues.

The CDR3 spells CASSTRTSGTKDTQYF. The CDR3 DNA reads TGTGCCAGCAGTACCCGGACTAGCGGGACGAAAGATACGCAGTATTTT. This chain uses TRBV27 with TRBJ2-3; 12 positions agree with TRBD2. This CDR3 has 16 residues. CDR1 and CDR2 from the germline V gene are MNHEY and SMNVEV (reference sequence). The V segment lost 5 bases and the J segment 5 bases; nucleotides outside the gene matches: 8.

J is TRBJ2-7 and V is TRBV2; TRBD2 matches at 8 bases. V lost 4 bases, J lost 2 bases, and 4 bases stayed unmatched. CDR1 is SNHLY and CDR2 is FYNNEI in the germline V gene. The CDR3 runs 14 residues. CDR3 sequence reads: CASSGTSGPYEQYF. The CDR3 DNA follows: TGTGCCAGCAGTGGAACTAGCGGTCCCTACGAGCAGTACTTC.

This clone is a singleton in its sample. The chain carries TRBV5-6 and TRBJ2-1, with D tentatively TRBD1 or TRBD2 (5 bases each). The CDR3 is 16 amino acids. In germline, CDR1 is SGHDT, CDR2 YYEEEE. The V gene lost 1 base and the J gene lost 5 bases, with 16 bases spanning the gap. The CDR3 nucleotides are TGTGCCAGCAGCTTGAGGGGAATAGCGACTGACAATGAGCAGTTCTTC. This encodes CASSLRGIATDNEQFF.

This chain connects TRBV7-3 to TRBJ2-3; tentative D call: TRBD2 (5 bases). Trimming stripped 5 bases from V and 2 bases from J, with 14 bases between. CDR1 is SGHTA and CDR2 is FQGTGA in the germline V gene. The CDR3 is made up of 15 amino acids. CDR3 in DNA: TGTGCCAGCAGCCCAAGATACGGGGACACAGATACGCAGTATTTT. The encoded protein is CASSPRYGDTDTQYF.

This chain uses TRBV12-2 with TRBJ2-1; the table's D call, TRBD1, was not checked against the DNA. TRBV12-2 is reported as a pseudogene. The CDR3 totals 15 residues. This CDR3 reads CASRLVRTGNNEQFF. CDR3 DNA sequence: TGTGCAAGTCGCTTAGTGCGGACAGGGAACAATGAGCAGTTCTTC.

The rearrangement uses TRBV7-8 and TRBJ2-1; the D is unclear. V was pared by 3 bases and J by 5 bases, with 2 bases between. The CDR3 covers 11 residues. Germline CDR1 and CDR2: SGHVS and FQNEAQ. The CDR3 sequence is CASSFHNEQFF. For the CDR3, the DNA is TGTGCCAGCAGCTTTCACAATGAGCAGTTCTTC.

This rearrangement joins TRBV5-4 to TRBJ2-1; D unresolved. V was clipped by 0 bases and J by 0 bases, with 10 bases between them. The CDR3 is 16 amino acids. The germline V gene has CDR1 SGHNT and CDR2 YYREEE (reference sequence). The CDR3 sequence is CASSLGTTSSYNEQFF. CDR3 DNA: TGTGCCAGCAGCTTGGGAACTACGAGCTCCTACAATGAGCAGTTCTTC. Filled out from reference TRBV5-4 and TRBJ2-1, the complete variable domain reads ETGVTQSPTHLIKTRGQQVTLRCSSQSGHNTVSWYQQALGQGPQFIFQYYREEENGRGNFPPRFSGLQFPNYSSELNVNALELDDSALYLCASSLGTTSSYNEQFFGPGTRLTVL.

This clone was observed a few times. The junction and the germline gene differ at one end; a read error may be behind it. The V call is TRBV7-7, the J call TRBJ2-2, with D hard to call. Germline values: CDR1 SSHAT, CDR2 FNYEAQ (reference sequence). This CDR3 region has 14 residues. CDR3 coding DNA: TGTGCTAGCAGCTTAGGTGTAAACACCGGGGAGCTGTTTTTT. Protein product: CASSLGVNTGELFF.

The CDR3 loop reads CASSEGTASPYEQYF. The CDR3 DNA sequence: TGTGCCAGCAGTGAAGGGACAGCATCTCCCTACGAGCAGTACTTC. The rearrangement joins TRBV28 to TRBJ2-7; 7 positions match TRBD1. Germline trimming cut 5 bases from V and 2 bases from J; bases unmatched to any gene: 9. Germline-derived CDR1 and CDR2 are MDHEN and SYDVKM. The CDR3 is 15 residues long. Looking up the rest from reference TRBV28 and TRBJ2-7 gives the full variable domain: DVKVTQSSRYLVKRTGEKVFLECVQDMDHENMFWYRQDPGLGLRLIYFSYDVKMKEKGDIPEGYSVSREKKERFSLILESASTNQTSMYLCASSEGTASPYEQYFGPGTRLTVT.

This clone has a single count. The chain's CDR3 is CASSLGSGPLREQYF. In DNA, the CDR3 is TGTGCCAGCAGCTTGGGGAGCGGGCCCCTCCGTGAGCAGTACTTC. This sequence joins TRBV5-6 and TRBJ2-7; TRBD2 is a possible D gene (6 bases). Trimming stripped 0 bases from V and 7 bases from J, with 17 bases between. Looked up from germline, CDR1 is SGHDT and CDR2 is YYEEEE. The CDR3 covers 15 residues.

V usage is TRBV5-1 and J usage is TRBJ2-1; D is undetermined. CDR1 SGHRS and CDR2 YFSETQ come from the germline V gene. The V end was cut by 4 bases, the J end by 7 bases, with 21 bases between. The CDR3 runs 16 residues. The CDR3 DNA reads TGCGCCAGCAGCCCGAAGGACGTCTACCCCGGGAATGAGCAGTTCTTC. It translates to CASSPKDVYPGNEQFF.

The CDR3 sequence is CASSLITDGTQETQYF. The CDR3 DNA is TGTGCCAGCAGCTTAATTACGGACGGAACCCAAGAGACCCAGTACTTC. The chain uses TRBV5-4 and TRBJ2-5; D not certain. Germline V gives CDR1 SGHNT, CDR2 YYREEE (reference sequence). The CDR3 covers 16 residues. V dropped 2 bases and J dropped 1 base, with 15 bases sitting between them.

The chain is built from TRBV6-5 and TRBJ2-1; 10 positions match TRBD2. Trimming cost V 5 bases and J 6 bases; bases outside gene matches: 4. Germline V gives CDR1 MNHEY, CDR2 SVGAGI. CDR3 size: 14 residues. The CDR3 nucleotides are TGTGCCAGCAGTCCCAGCGGGAGGGCCAATGAGCAGTTCTTC. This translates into CASSPSGRANEQFF.

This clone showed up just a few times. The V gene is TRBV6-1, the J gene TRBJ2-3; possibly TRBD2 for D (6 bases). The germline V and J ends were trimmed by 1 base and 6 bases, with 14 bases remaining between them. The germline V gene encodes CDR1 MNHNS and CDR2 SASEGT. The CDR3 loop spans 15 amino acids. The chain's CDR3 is CASSEGGLPPDTQYF. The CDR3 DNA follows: TGTGCCAGCAGTGAAGGGGGACTGCCTCCGGATACGCAGTATTTT.

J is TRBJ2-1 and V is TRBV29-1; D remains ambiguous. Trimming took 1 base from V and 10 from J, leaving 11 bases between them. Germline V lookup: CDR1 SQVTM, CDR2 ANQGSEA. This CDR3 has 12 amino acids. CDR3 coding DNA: TGCAGCGTTGAAGCGGGTCTTAACGAGCAGTTCTTC. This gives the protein CSVEAGLNEQFF.

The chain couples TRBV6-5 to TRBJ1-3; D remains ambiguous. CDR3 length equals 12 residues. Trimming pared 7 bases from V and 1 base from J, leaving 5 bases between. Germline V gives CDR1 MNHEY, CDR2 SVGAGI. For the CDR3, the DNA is TGTGCCAGCAAAGGGTCTGGAAACACCATATATTTT. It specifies CASKGSGNTIYF.

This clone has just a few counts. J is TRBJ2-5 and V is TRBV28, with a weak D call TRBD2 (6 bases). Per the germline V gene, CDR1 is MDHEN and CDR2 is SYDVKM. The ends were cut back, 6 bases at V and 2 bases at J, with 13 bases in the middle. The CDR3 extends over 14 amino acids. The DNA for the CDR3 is TGTGCCAGCAGAGAAGGGCTAGCGCAAGAGACCCAGTACTTC. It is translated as CASREGLAQETQYF.

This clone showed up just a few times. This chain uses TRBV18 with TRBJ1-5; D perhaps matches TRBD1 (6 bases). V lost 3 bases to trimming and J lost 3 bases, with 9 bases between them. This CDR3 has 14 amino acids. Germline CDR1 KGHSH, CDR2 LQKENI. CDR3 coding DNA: TGTGCCAGCTCACCGGGGGCTCACAATCAGCCCCAGCATTTT. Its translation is CASSPGAHNQPQHF.

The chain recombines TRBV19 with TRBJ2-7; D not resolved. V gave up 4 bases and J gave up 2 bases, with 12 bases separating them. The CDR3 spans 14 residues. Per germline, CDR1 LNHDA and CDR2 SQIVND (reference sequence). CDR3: CASSTQVGPYEQYF. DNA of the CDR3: TGTGCCAGTAGTACCCAGGTCGGGCCCTACGAGCAGTACTTC.

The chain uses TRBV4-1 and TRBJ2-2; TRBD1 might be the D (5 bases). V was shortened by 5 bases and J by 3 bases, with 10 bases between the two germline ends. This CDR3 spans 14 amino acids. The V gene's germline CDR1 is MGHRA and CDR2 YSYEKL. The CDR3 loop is CASSRGGDTGELFF. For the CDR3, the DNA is TGCGCCAGCAGCAGGGGTGGAGACACCGGGGAGCTGTTTTTT.

The DNA of the CDR3 is TGCGCCAGCACCACCGGGACGGTGAACACTGAAGCTTTCTTT. This codes for CASTTGTVNTEAFF. The V gene is TRBV5-1, the J gene TRBJ1-1, with a possible D match to TRBD1 (5 bases). The CDR3 is 14 residues long. V lost 6 bases and J lost 0, with 12 bases in between. Per the germline V gene, CDR1 is SGHRS and CDR2 is YFSETQ.

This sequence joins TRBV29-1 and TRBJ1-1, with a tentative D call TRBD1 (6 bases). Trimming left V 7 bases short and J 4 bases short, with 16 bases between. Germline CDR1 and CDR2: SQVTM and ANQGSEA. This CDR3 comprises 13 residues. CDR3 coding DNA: TGCAGCGCAGGGGACGCCCGAGGCACTGAAGCTTTCTTT. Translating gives CSAGDARGTEAFF.